Described below is a single T cell receptor (beta chain) sequence and its context. V gave up 6 bases and J gave up 11 bases; unmatched junction bases: 4. CDR1 is SNHLY and CDR2 is FYNNEI in the germline V gene. This CDR3 comprises 11 residues. The data were taken from a study of blood T cell repertoires in COVID-19. Study details: There were acute and convalescent COVID-19 samples, and they came from the United States, Italy and Spain. Sources were T cells, B-cell-depleted T cells, or PBMCs; the material itself was cDNA or gDNA.

Authors' methods: The assay estimated nucleated cells by amplifying reference gene primers. Method: immunoSEQ multiplex PCR; TCRdb's copy keeps in-frame clones and lacks some. V, J and clone size derive from that table, while D and trimming were established from the DNA sequence. The table includes approximately 260,000 clones, about 85% detected once. The clonotype was recovered from a man younger than 35 with active or convalescent COVID-19. This rearrangement joins TRBV2 to TRBJ2-3; 8 bases agree with TRBD2. Sequencing was carried out using peripheral blood. The CDR3 coding sequence is TGTGCCAGCAGAAGGACTAGCTGGCAGTATTTT. Its translation: CASRRTSWQYF.